Below are 24 T cell receptor beta chains sequenced from a single sample in a study of T cells expressing NK-cell markers. One entry per CDR3 protein, without DNA, is what TCRdb gives after re-calling the 5' RACE reads. Recorded for this sample: 250,000 or so distinct CDR3 sequences. The sequencing sample was made of blood T cells: a sorted CD56 or NKG2C T cell subset, CD4+ or CD8+ T cells, or bulk PBMC T cells (not recorded which). The receptors originated from a woman between 18 and 70 years old in good health.

The CDR3 loop is CAWSPTGSITTEAFF. The rearrangement uses TRBV30 and TRBJ1-1; TCRdb gives TRBD1 as the D gene, but with no DNA this cannot be confirmed. This CDR3 is built from 15 residues. Germline values: CDR1 GTSNPN, CDR2 SVGIG (reference sequence).

This chain connects TRBV4-1 to TRBJ1-1. Germline V gene lookup returns CDR1 MGHRA and CDR2 YSYEKL. The CDR3 is 15 amino acids. CDR3 protein: CASSHLMLWNTEAFF.

The V gene is TRBV5-6, the J gene TRBJ2-2. The CDR3 sequence is 14 residues long. Per the germline V gene, CDR1 is SGHDT and CDR2 is YYEEEE. CDR3 residues: CASSSTPNTGELFF.

The rearrangement joins TRBV20-1 to TRBJ1-1; as DNA is missing, the TRBD1 call by TCRdb cannot be tested. The germline gives CDR1 DFQATT, CDR2 SNEGSKA (reference sequence). The CDR3 contains 13 residues. This CDR3 is CSAGGTGSTEAFF.

The rearrangement joins TRBV5-5 to TRBJ2-5; with no DNA, the TCRdb D assignment of TRBD2 cannot be verified. The CDR3 is 16 residues long. Germline V lookup: CDR1 SGHKS, CDR2 YYEKEE (reference sequence). The CDR3 is CASSSSSGGFQETQYF.

The genes are TRBV5-1 and TRBJ1-2; TCRdb designates TRBD1, a call that cannot be tested without DNA. Germline loops: CDR1 SGHRS, CDR2 YFSETQ. CDR3 size: 15 residues. CDR3: CASSFAGGNNYGYTF.

The CDR3 here is CASSLTSGSGNEQFF. V usage is TRBV5-1 and J usage is TRBJ2-1; TCRdb selects TRBD2, and the lack of DNA leaves this call unchecked. CDR1 and CDR2 from the germline V gene are SGHRS and YFSETQ. The CDR3 has 15 amino acids.

This rearrangement joins TRBV2 to TRBJ2-2; TCRdb's assignment of TRBD1 cannot be checked, as there is no DNA. The CDR3 extends over 13 amino acids. Germline V gene lookup returns CDR1 SNHLY and CDR2 FYNNEI. Here the CDR3 reads CAGRSGVTGELFF.

The CDR3 loop reads CATSRVRGNQPQHF. The chain uses TRBV15 and TRBJ1-5. The germline V gene has CDR1 LNHNV and CDR2 YYDKDF (reference sequence). This CDR3 comprises 14 residues.

V usage is TRBV7-8 and J usage is TRBJ1-5. The V gene's germline CDR1 is SGHVS and CDR2 FQNEAQ. The CDR3 loop spans 14 amino acids. The CDR3 loop reads CASSLAVSNQPQHF.

The chain combines TRBV20-1 with TRBJ1-5; the TCRdb call, TRBD1, lacks DNA for checking. The CDR3 length is 16 residues. Germline V gene data show CDR1 as DFQATT and CDR2 as SNEGSKA (reference sequence). The CDR3 sequence is CSASGSGGYSNQPQHF.

The chain combines TRBV7-3 with TRBJ1-1. The CDR3 has 14 residues. The germline V gene encodes CDR1 SGHTA and CDR2 FQGTGA. The CDR3 spells CASSSGGEDTEAFF.

The chain recombines TRBV25-1 with TRBJ2-7; TCRdb designates TRBD1, a call that cannot be tested without DNA. Germline CDR1 reads MGHDK; CDR2 reads SYGVNS. The CDR3 is 13 residues long. CDR3 amino acids: CASRGQGVSEQYF.

The CDR3 sequence: CASSRTSASAKNIQYF. The chain couples TRBV5-4 to TRBJ2-4; TCRdb picks TRBD2, but there is no DNA to check that call. The CDR3 has 16 amino acids. Germline V gives CDR1 SGHNT, CDR2 YYREEE (reference sequence).

The CDR3 here is CASRFPTGMNTEAFF. The rearrangement uses TRBV5-6 and TRBJ1-1. In germline, CDR1 is SGHDT, CDR2 YYEEEE. The CDR3 spans 15 residues.

The CDR3 sequence: CSARDTGSNQPQHF. This sequence joins TRBV20-1 and TRBJ1-5. CDR1 DFQATT and CDR2 SNEGSKA come from the germline V gene (reference sequence). This CDR3 is 14 amino acids long.

The CDR3 region is CSASFFGKDRANQPQHF. V and J are TRBV20-1 and TRBJ1-5; the D call of TRBD1 rests on TCRdb alone, since no DNA is present to check it. This CDR3 comprises 17 residues. The germline gives CDR1 DFQATT, CDR2 SNEGSKA (reference sequence).

The V call is TRBV7-9, the J call TRBJ2-1; TCRdb gives TRBD2 as the D gene, but with no DNA this cannot be confirmed. Germline V gives CDR1 SEHNR, CDR2 FQNEAQ (reference sequence). The CDR3 is 17 residues long. The CDR3 loop reads CASSSRLAGVQNPEQFF. Variable domain in full (rest from reference TRBV7-9 and TRBJ2-1): DTGVSQNPRHKITKRGQNVTFRCDPISEHNRLYWYRQTLGQGPEFLTYFQNEAQLEKSRLLSDRFSAERPKGSFSTLEIQRTEQGDSAMYLCASSSRLAGVQNPEQFFGPGTRLTVL.

The CDR3 sequence is CASSAPTATNEKLFF. The chain recombines TRBV7-9 with TRBJ1-4; TCRdb lists TRBD1, though no DNA is available to test this call. CDR1 is SEHNR and CDR2 is FQNEAQ in the germline V gene (reference sequence). This CDR3 region has 15 residues. The variable domain in full, with the rest retrieved from reference TRBV7-9 and TRBJ1-4, is DTGVSQNPRHKITKRGQNVTFRCDPISEHNRLYWYRQTLGQGPEFLTYFQNEAQLEKSRLLSDRFSAERPKGSFSTLEIQRTEQGDSAMYLCASSAPTATNEKLFFGSGTQLSVL.

The chain recombines TRBV20-1 with TRBJ2-1; TCRdb proposes TRBD1, but this gene call is untestable without DNA. The CDR3 runs 17 residues. Germline V gives CDR1 DFQATT, CDR2 SNEGSKA (reference sequence). The CDR3 protein is CSARDRGPFGSYNEQFF.

The rearrangement links TRBV5-5 to TRBJ2-7; the D call of TRBD2 rests on TCRdb alone, since no DNA is present to check it. CDR1 and CDR2 from the germline V gene are SGHKS and YYEKEE (reference sequence). CDR3 length: 16 residues. The CDR3 loop is CASSPLRPSGAYEQYF.

The chain carries TRBV29-1 and TRBJ1-1. The CDR3 contains 11 residues. From germline, CDR1 is SQVTM and CDR2 ANQGSEA. The chain's CDR3 is CSVVWNTEAFF.

The chain employs TRBV7-9 and TRBJ2-1; the TCRdb D gene call, TRBD1, has no DNA to confirm it. The CDR3 spans 15 residues. Germline CDR1 SEHNR, CDR2 FQNEAQ (reference sequence). The CDR3 sequence is CASSTPGTTYNEQFF.

The rearrangement joins TRBV12-3 or TRBV12-4 to TRBJ2-7; TCRdb's D call of TRBD1 is untestable without DNA. The CDR3 totals 15 residues. CDR3 residues: CASSPLGGTTYEQYF.